The rows below give T cell receptor beta chains drawn from one sample of a study of blood T cell repertoires in COVID-19. The assay was immunoSEQ multiplex PCR, and TCRdb's table has in-frame clones only and misses some. In the table there are roughly 200,000 clones, 82% of which are singletons. Sample: peripheral blood. These receptors all stem from a woman older than 75 with COVID-19, enrolled during active disease. CDR3s leave out the opening cysteine and the closing phenylalanine or tryptophan.

V gene: TRBV6-6
J gene: TRBJ1-1
CDR3 protein: ASSLYGTGILNTEAF

V gene: TRBV6-5
J gene: TRBJ1-1
CDR3 protein: ASSLWTGEAF

V gene: TRBV3-1/TRBV3-2
J gene: TRBJ2-4
CDR3 protein: ASTAGGPKDIQY

V gene: TRBV5-1
J gene: TRBJ1-3
CDR3 protein: ASSFGSTSGNTIY

V gene: TRBV6-5
J gene: TRBJ1-1
CDR3 protein: ASSYSGGSNTEAF

V gene: TRBV4-3
J gene: TRBJ2-3
CDR3 protein: ASSQGGLAGVGPTDTQY

V gene: TRBV5-1
J gene: TRBJ1-1
CDR3 protein: ASSFRLGGQETEAF

V gene: TRBV9
J gene: TRBJ2-1
CDR3 protein: ASSVEASGYNEQF

V gene: TRBV6-5
J gene: TRBJ2-5
CDR3 protein: ASSSGLVETQY

V gene: TRBV6-6
J gene: TRBJ1-1
CDR3 protein: ASSFFSDTEAF

V gene: TRBV2
J gene: TRBJ1-2
CDR3 protein: ASREVESNYGYT

V gene: TRBV5-1
J gene: TRBJ2-7
CDR3 protein: ASRLAGPSYEQY

V gene: TRBV4-3
J gene: TRBJ2-7
CDR3 protein: ASSRQTSGAWEQY

V gene: TRBV6-2/TRBV6-3
J gene: TRBJ1-5
CDR3 protein: ASSYFGVNQPQH

V gene: TRBV5-1
J gene: TRBJ2-2
CDR3 protein: ASSPRDTGELF

V gene: TRBV5-4
J gene: TRBJ2-7
CDR3 protein: ASSGPQGARPYEQY

V gene: TRBV5-1
J gene: TRBJ2-1
CDR3 protein: ASSLGTGGSNEQF

V gene: TRBV9
J gene: TRBJ1-1
CDR3 protein: ASSVAGTSTEAF

V gene: TRBV11-2
J gene: TRBJ2-1
CDR3 protein: ASSLGLAGVEEQF

V gene: TRBV30
J gene: TRBJ1-5
CDR3 protein: AWSPGFNQPQH

V gene: TRBV28
J gene: TRBJ1-2
CDR3 protein: ASSPSNYGYT

V gene: TRBV7-2
J gene: TRBJ2-1
CDR3 protein: ASSLAGPEEQF

V gene: TRBV3-1/TRBV3-2
J gene: TRBJ2-7
CDR3 protein: ASSRWDKPYEQY

V gene: TRBV12-3/TRBV12-4
J gene: TRBJ2-7
CDR3 protein: ASSLWTANEQY

V gene: TRBV5-1
J gene: TRBJ2-1
CDR3 protein: ASSLASFYNEQF

V gene: TRBV7-3
J gene: TRBJ2-7
CDR3 protein: ASSLGPDRSVEQY

V gene: TRBV6-5
J gene: TRBJ1-1
CDR3 protein: ASSPRRTEAF

V gene: TRBV6-1
J gene: TRBJ2-1
CDR3 protein: ASSAKGGISYNEQF

V gene: TRBV2
J gene: TRBJ2-7
CDR3 protein: ASVLGGPRSYEQY

V gene: TRBV5-3
J gene: TRBJ1-2
CDR3 protein: ARSTPGQGSNYGYT

V gene: TRBV10-1
J gene: TRBJ2-7
CDR3 protein: ASSGGVAGVTYEQY

V gene: TRBV9
J gene: TRBJ1-3
CDR3 protein: ASSPRGPGGIY

V gene: TRBV19
J gene: TRBJ1-5
CDR3 protein: ASRDSPSGNQPQH

V gene: TRBV5-5
J gene: TRBJ1-1
CDR3 protein: ASSLEETGGFMNTEAF

V gene: TRBV30
J gene: TRBJ2-2
CDR3 protein: AWSYRAVDTGELF

V gene: TRBV11-2
J gene: TRBJ2-5
CDR3 protein: ASSLSGTQQETQY

V gene: TRBV10-3
J gene: TRBJ1-1
CDR3 protein: AISVGQSAEAF

V gene: TRBV19
J gene: TRBJ2-6
CDR3 protein: ASNLGSGANVLT

V gene: TRBV27
J gene: TRBJ2-1
CDR3 protein: ASSLLGGRGSYNEQF

V gene: TRBV9
J gene: TRBJ2-7
CDR3 protein: ASSVDKTYEQY

V gene: TRBV7-2
J gene: TRBJ1-1
CDR3 protein: ASSLGGAVNTEAF

V gene: TRBV2
J gene: TRBJ1-3
CDR3 protein: ASRWTGDTIY

V gene: TRBV30
J gene: TRBJ2-7
CDR3 protein: AWSGTGFSYEQY

V gene: TRBV2
J gene: TRBJ1-1
CDR3 protein: ASRGNPNTEAF

V gene: TRBV25-1
J gene: TRBJ1-6
CDR3 protein: ATVRGNGSPLH

V gene: TRBV6-5
J gene: TRBJ1-1
CDR3 protein: AIEVGVLNTEAF

V gene: TRBV6-5
J gene: TRBJ1-1
CDR3 protein: ASSRGRWTEAF

V gene: TRBV29-1
J gene: TRBJ1-2
CDR3 protein: SFQRGGLNYGYT